Sequencing of this TCR beta chain was carried out in a study of preoperative IRX-2 immunotherapy in early breast cancer. This CDR3 is 15 amino acids long. Germline-derived CDR1 and CDR2 are SGHNT and YENEEA. With 3 bases removed from V and 6 bases from J, the gap between germline ends came to 14 bases. Repertoires were generated with immunoSEQ multiplex PCR, while TCRdb's copy carries only in-frame clones and drops some. The data hold about 98,000 clones, with 86% observed a single time. Described treatment: preoperative locoregional IRX-2 cytokine immunotherapy. Samples came from a phase Ib trial of preoperative locoregional IRX-2 cytokine immunotherapy.

This TCR was sampled from a human donor with breast cancer. The source material was tumor tissue, sampled after IRX-2 immunotherapy. The J gene is TRBJ2-2, the V gene TRBV11-3, with D perhaps matching TRBD1 (5 bases). CDR3 sequence reads: CASSLGGAVAGELFF. Written as DNA, the CDR3 is TGTGCCAGCAGCTTGGGTGGGGCTGTTGCCGGGGAGCTGTTTTTT. The full variable domain, rest sourced from reference TRBV11-3 and TRBJ2-2, is EAGVVQSPRYKIIEKKQPVAFWCNPISGHNTLYWYLQNLGQGPELLIRYENEEAVDDSQLPKDRFSAERLKGVDSTLKIQPAELGDSAVYLCASSLGGAVAGELFFGEGSRLTVL.